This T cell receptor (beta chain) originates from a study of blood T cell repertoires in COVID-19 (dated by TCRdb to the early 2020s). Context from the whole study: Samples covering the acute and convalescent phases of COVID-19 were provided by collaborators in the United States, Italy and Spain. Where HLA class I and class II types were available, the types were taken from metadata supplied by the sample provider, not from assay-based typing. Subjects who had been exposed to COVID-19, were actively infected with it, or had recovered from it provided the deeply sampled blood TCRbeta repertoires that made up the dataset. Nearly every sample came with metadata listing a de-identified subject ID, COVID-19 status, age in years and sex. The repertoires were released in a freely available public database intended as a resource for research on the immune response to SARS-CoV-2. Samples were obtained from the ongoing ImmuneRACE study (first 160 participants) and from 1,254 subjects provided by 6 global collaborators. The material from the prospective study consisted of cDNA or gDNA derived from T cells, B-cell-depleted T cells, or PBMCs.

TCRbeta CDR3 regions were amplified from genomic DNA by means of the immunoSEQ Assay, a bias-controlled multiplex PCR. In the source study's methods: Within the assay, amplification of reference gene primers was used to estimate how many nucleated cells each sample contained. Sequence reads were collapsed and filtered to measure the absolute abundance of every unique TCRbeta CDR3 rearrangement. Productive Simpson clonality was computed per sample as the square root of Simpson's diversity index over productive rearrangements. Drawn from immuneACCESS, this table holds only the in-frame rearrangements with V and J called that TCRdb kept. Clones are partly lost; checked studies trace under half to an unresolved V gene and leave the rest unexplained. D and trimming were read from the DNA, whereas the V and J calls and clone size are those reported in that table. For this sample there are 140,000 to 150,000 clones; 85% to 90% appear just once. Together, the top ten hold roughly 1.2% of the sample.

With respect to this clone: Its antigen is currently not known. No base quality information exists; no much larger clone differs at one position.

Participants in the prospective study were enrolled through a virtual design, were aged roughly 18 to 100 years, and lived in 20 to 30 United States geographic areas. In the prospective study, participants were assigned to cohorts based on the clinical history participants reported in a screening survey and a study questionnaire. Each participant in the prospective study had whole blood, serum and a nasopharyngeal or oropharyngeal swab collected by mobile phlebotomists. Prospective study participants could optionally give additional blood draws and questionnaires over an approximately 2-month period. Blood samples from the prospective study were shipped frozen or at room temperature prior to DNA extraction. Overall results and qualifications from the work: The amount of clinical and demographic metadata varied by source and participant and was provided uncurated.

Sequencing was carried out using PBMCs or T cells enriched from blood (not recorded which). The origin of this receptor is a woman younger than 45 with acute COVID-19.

The DNA is as follows: TGTGCCACCGAGACTAGCGGGAGTAATGAGCAGTTCTTC. It translates to CATETSGSNEQFF. Here the chain combines TRBV10-3 and TRBJ2-1, with 12 junctional bases fitting TRBD2. CDR1 ENHRY and CDR2 SYGVKD are derived from the germline V gene. Trimming accounts for 10 bases at V and 7 bases at J, while the number of junction bases matched to no gene is 5. The CDR3 has 13 amino acids, counting the end cysteine and phenylalanine. CDR3 DNA only is kept here, 39 bases in frame from base 1.